This T cell receptor beta chain came from a study of regulatory T cells in long-lasting Graves disease. Time point noted: persistent/refractory GD, antithyroid drugs over 5 years with positive TRAb. The TCR library was made from RNA extracted from PBMCs. Roughly 9.5-milliliter peripheral blood samples went into EDTA tubes. Libraries of TCR beta came from iRepertoire HTBI primers plus Arm-PCR of CDR3 regions. TCRdb re-called the multiplex PCR reads with MiXCR, one entry per CDR3 protein. The sample consists of some 470,000 distinct CDR3 sequences, approximately 21% of them appearing once. At least ten counts were recorded for this clonotype. The CDR3 is 13 residues long. Germline-derived CDR1 and CDR2 are DFQATT and SNEGSKA (reference sequence). Trimming took 1 base from V and 0 from J, leaving 6 bases between them.

The chain joins TRBV20-1 to TRBJ2-5, with no clear D. Sequencing used peripheral blood mononuclear cells (PBMCs), obtained when the disease was refractory, from a patient treated with antithyroid drugs. The clonotype was recovered from a female donor with Graves disease. The CDR3 DNA follows: TGCAGTGCTAGAGGTACTGACCAAGAGACCCAGTACTTC. Residues: CSARGTDQETQYF.